The next 22 T cell receptor beta chains were all read from a single sample in a study of T cells in localized non-small cell lung cancer. The assay was immunoSEQ multiplex PCR, and TCRdb's table has in-frame clones only and misses some. The sample has about 59,000 clones; about 89% are singletons. Sample: peripheral blood, taken before any cancer treatment. Source of these receptors: a man aged 35-75 years with stage I lung adenocarcinoma.

The chain uses TRBV4-2 and TRBJ2-5, with 7 bases fitting TRBD2. The CDR3 runs to 14 residues. The germline V gene encodes CDR1 LGHNA and CDR2 YNFKEQ. The V and J ends lost 0 bases and 10 bases, in that order; junction bases with no gene match: 8. CDR3 nucleotide sequence: TGTGCCAGCAGCCAAGAAAAAAAGGGGAGGGTCCAGTACTTC. Amino acids: CASSQEKKGRVQYF.

The V gene is TRBV28, the J gene TRBJ1-6, with 7 bases identical to TRBD1. After removal of 6 bases from V and 5 bases from J, the junction contained 4 bases not matched to a gene. This CDR3 spans 14 amino acids. Per the germline V gene, CDR1 is MDHEN and CDR2 is SYDVKM. CDR3 protein: CASSKGANNSPLHF. The DNA of the CDR3 is TGTGCCAGCAGCAAGGGGGCTAATAATTCACCCCTCCACTTT.

This chain connects TRBV4-2 to TRBJ1-4, with D unclear. The V end was cut by 1 base, the J end by 1 base, with 7 bases between. Per the germline V gene, CDR1 is LGHNA and CDR2 is YNFKEQ. CDR3 length: 15 amino acids. The CDR3 here is CASSQAWGTNEKLFF. The CDR3, as DNA: TGTGCCAGCAGCCAAGCGTGGGGAACTAATGAAAAACTGTTTTTT.

J is TRBJ1-2 and V is TRBV11-3, with D perhaps TRBD1 (6 bases). The germline CDR1 and CDR2 sequences are SGHNT and YENEEA. This CDR3 is built from 16 residues. Trimming removed 0 bases from V and 3 bases from J, with 14 bases in between. CDR3: CASSLEGRKGDYGYTF. The CDR3 DNA reads TGTGCCAGCAGCTTAGAGGGCCGTAAGGGGGACTATGGCTACACCTTC.

This clone has only one observation. The chain joins TRBV30 to TRBJ2-1; 9 nucleotides align to TRBD2. The trim removed 0 bases at V and 5 bases at J, leaving 5 bases unmatched. Germline V gives CDR1 GTSNPN, CDR2 SVGIG (reference sequence). CDR3 length equals 15 residues. The CDR3 sequence: CAWSVGSGGNNEQFF. The CDR3 DNA sequence: TGTGCCTGGAGTGTAGGTAGCGGGGGAAACAATGAGCAGTTCTTC.

The chain links TRBV2 to TRBJ2-1; D ambiguous. Trimming took off 3 bases at V and 5 bases at J, with 11 bases between the two ends. Looked up from germline, CDR1 is SNHLY and CDR2 is FYNNEI. CDR3 length: 14 residues. CDR3 in amino acids: CASSDWQANNEQFF. DNA for the CDR3: TGTGCCAGCAGTGACTGGCAGGCCAACAATGAGCAGTTCTTC.

The chain uses TRBV5-1 and TRBJ1-4; D may be TRBD1 (6 bases). This CDR3 contains 15 residues. V gave up 4 bases and J gave up 6 bases, with 16 bases separating them. CDR1 SGHRS and CDR2 YFSETQ come from the germline V gene. This CDR3 reads CASSATGYQDEKLFF. CDR3 nucleotides: TGCGCCAGCAGCGCTACAGGGTACCAAGATGAAAAACTGTTTTTT.

This chain joins TRBV5-8 and TRBJ2-7, with D perhaps TRBD1 (6 bases). Trimming removed 0 bases at V and 6 bases at J, with 16 bases between. The germline V gene encodes CDR1 SGHTS and CDR2 YDEGEE. The CDR3 covers 15 residues. CDR3 DNA: TGTGCCAGCAGCTTGGTCTCAGGGGTAACCAGCGAGCAGTACTTC. This translates into CASSLVSGVTSEQYF.

The V call is TRBV5-4, the J call TRBJ2-3; the D is unclear. This CDR3 region has 13 residues. V lost 5 bases and J 6 bases, leaving 13 bases between the germline ends. CDR1 and CDR2 from the germline V gene are SGHNT and YYREEE (reference sequence). The CDR3 spells CASRGLLRDTQYF. DNA for the CDR3: TGTGCCAGCAGGGGCCTCCTTCGGGATACGCAGTATTTT.

The V and J genes are TRBV5-5 and TRBJ2-3; TRBD2 aligns across 13 bases. This CDR3 has 16 amino acids. V shed 4 bases and J 6 bases; nucleotides not matched to a gene: 8. CDR1 is SGHKS, CDR2 YYEKEE, per germline (reference sequence). The CDR3 region has the DNA TGTGCCAGCAGCCCGATCGGACTAGCGGGAGATGATACGCAGTATTTT. Translated, it gives CASSPIGLAGDDTQYF.

J is TRBJ2-1 and V is TRBV7-2; D is ambiguous. Trimming cost V 1 base and J 7 bases, with 11 bases left between them. The CDR3 has 14 residues. CDR1 and CDR2 (germline): SGHTA, FQGNSA. The CDR3 sequence is CASSLGGAWNEQFF. The CDR3 DNA is TGTGCCAGCAGCTTAGGTGGCGCGTGGAATGAGCAGTTCTTC.

This chain links TRBV20-1 with TRBJ2-7; 7 nucleotides agree with TRBD1. CDR1 is DFQATT and CDR2 is SNEGSKA in the germline V gene (reference sequence). V was clipped by 5 bases and J by 6 bases; unmatched bases: 4. This CDR3 region has 11 residues. The CDR3: CSAYRGSEQYF. Here the CDR3 DNA reads TGCAGTGCTTACAGGGGATCCGAGCAGTACTTC.

The rearrangement links TRBV19 to TRBJ1-5; D unresolved. CDR1 and CDR2 from the germline V gene are LNHDA and SQIVND (reference sequence). The CDR3 loop spans 15 amino acids. The ends were cut back, 3 bases at V and 0 bases at J, with 9 bases in the middle. This CDR3 reads CASSIGQISNQPQHF. DNA of the CDR3: TGTGCCAGTAGTATCGGTCAGATTAGCAATCAGCCCCAGCATTTT.

The chain has TRBV4-2 and TRBJ2-5; TRBD2 might be the D (7 bases). CDR3 length equals 17 residues. Germline V gives CDR1 LGHNA, CDR2 YNFKEQ. Trimming left V 0 bases short and J 5 bases short, with 19 bases between. The CDR3 loop is CASSQEEGGHVFETQYF. The CDR3 DNA sequence: TGTGCCAGCAGCCAAGAGGAGGGGGGGCATGTGTTTGAGACCCAGTACTTC.

The rearrangement joins TRBV6-6 to TRBJ2-5; D tentatively reads TRBD1 or TRBD2 (6 bases each). Germline CDR1 reads MNHNY; CDR2 reads SVGAGI (reference sequence). This CDR3 spans 16 amino acids. Deletions cut 2 bases from V and 2 bases from J, with 15 bases between. The CDR3 is CASSYRGGTRQETQYF. The CDR3 nucleotides read TGTGCCAGCAGTTACAGGGGCGGGACAAGACAAGAGACCCAGTACTTC.

The J gene is TRBJ2-1, the V gene TRBV6-5; 12 nucleotides align to TRBD2. V shed 5 bases and J 7 bases; nucleotides not matched to a gene: 6. This CDR3 spans 15 amino acids. The germline V gene encodes CDR1 MNHEY and CDR2 SVGAGI. The CDR3 region is CASSHGLAGTNEQFF. The CDR3 nucleotides read TGTGCCAGCAGTCACGGACTAGCGGGAACGAATGAGCAGTTCTTC.

The V gene is TRBV4-1, the J gene TRBJ2-1; no reliable D call. The CDR3 extends over 15 amino acids. V gave up 3 bases and J gave up 6 bases, with 15 bases separating them. Germline loops: CDR1 MGHRA, CDR2 YSYEKL. The CDR3 sequence is CASSQDGPNRNEQFF. CDR3 coding DNA: TGCGCCAGCAGCCAGGATGGACCTAACCGCAATGAGCAGTTCTTC.

The chain joins TRBV5-1 to TRBJ1-1, with 7 bases that match TRBD1. The CDR3 runs to 14 residues. V shed 2 bases, J shed 7 bases, and the junction held 8 bases outside the gene matches. Germline V gives CDR1 SGHRS, CDR2 YFSETQ. The CDR3 DNA reads TGCGCCAGCAGCTTCGGACAGGTAGACGATGAAGCTTTCTTT. It specifies CASSFGQVDDEAFF.

V gene TRBV4-1 combines with J gene TRBJ2-5, with a weak D call TRBD1 (5 bases). Germline V gives CDR1 MGHRA, CDR2 YSYEKL. The CDR3 extends over 13 amino acids. With 4 bases removed from V and 5 bases from J, the gap between germline ends came to 11 bases. For the CDR3, the DNA is TGCGCCAGCAGCCGCCTCCCAGGGGAGACCCAGTACTTC. Translation gives CASSRLPGETQYF.

This chain links TRBV9 with TRBJ2-3; TRBD2 agrees at 7 bases. The germline CDR1 and CDR2 sequences are SGDLS and YYNGEE. The CDR3 is 15 amino acids. Trimming removed 1 base from V and 5 bases from J; junction bases left unmatched: 7. DNA of the CDR3: TGTGCCAGCAGCGTAACCGGGACTACGGGAGATACGCAGTATTTT. Translated, it gives CASSVTGTTGDTQYF.

In this sample, this clone turned up a few times. Other DNA sequences of this sample code for an identical CDR3. This chain connects TRBV10-2 to TRBJ1-2; D unclear. CDR3 length: 13 residues. CDR1 is WSHSY, CDR2 SAAADI, per germline. V was shortened by 2 bases and J by 1 base, with 5 bases between the two germline ends. CDR3 amino acids: CASSEEGNYGYTF. The CDR3 region has the DNA TGCGCCAGCAGTGAGGAGGGTAACTATGGCTACACCTTC.

The V call is TRBV2, the J call TRBJ1-4; no reliable D call. CDR1 is SNHLY, CDR2 FYNNEI, per germline. V was pared by 5 bases and J by 6 bases, with 4 bases between. This CDR3 region has 11 residues. The CDR3 region is CASSRDEKLFF. For the CDR3, the DNA is TGTGCCAGCAGTAGGGATGAAAAACTGTTTTTT. The full variable domain, rest sourced from reference TRBV2 and TRBJ1-4, is EPEVTQTPSHQVTQMGQEVILRCVPISNHLYFYWYRQILGQKVEFLVSFYNNEISEKSEIFDDQFSVERPDGSNFTLKIRSTKLEDSAMYFCASSRDEKLFFGSGTQLSVL.